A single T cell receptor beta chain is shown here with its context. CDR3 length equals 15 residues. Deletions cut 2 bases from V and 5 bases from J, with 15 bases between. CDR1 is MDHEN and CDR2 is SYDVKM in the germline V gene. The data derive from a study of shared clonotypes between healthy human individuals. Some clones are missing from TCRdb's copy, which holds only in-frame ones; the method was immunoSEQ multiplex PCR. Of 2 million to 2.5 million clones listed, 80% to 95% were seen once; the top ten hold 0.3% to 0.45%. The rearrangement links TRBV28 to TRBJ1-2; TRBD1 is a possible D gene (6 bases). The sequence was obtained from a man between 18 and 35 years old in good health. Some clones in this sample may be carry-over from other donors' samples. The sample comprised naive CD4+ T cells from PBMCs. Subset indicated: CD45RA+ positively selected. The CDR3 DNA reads TGTGCCAGCAGTTTAGGGCAGGGGATGGGGTATGGCTACACCTTC. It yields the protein CASSLGQGMGYGYTF.